One sample yielded the 14 T cell receptor beta chains listed below, sequenced in a study of blood T cell repertoires in COVID-19. Generated by immunoSEQ multiplex PCR, the TCRdb table keeps only in-frame clones and is missing some. The table lists around 400,000 clones, roughly 90% of them singletons, with about 0.86% in the top ten. Sequences were obtained from PBMCs or T cells enriched from blood (not recorded which). The receptors come from a woman between 35 and 50 years old who had been exposed to COVID-19.

This chain connects TRBV2 to TRBJ2-1, with D unresolved. This CDR3 contains 14 residues. Germline V gene lookup returns CDR1 SNHLY and CDR2 FYNNEI. The V end lost 5 bases, the J end lost 2 bases, and 10 bases lay between the germline ends. The CDR3: CASSRSFAYNEQFF. The CDR3 nucleotides are TGTGCCAGCAGTCGGAGCTTCGCCTACAATGAGCAGTTCTTC.

The chain joins TRBV7-2 to TRBJ1-5; D gene ambiguous. Germline V gives CDR1 SGHTA, CDR2 FQGNSA. This CDR3 has 16 amino acids. Between the trimmed V and J ends, which lost 1 base and 2 bases, there was a span of 12 bases. This chain's CDR3 is CASSLESRRGNQPQHF. The CDR3 DNA is TGTGCCAGCAGCTTAGAGTCGCGGCGGGGCAATCAGCCCCAGCATTTT.

V usage is TRBV11-3 and J usage is TRBJ2-6; D might be TRBD2 (7 bases). Per the germline V gene, CDR1 is SGHNT and CDR2 is YENEEA. This CDR3 has 17 residues. The V and J ends lost 5 bases and 0 bases respectively, with 14 bases between them. CDR3: CASSRGGTGSGANVLTF. Written as DNA, the CDR3 is TGTGCCAGCAGCAGGGGGGGGACTGGCTCTGGGGCCAACGTCCTGACTTTC.

The DNA of the CDR3 is TGTGCTAGTGTTCTGAGGCCTCAAGGCGATGAGCAGTTCTTC. This encodes CASVLRPQGDEQFF. V gene TRBV12-5 combines with J gene TRBJ2-1; D is undetermined. V dropped 7 bases and J dropped 8 bases, with 18 bases sitting between them. The CDR3 spans 14 residues. The germline V gene encodes CDR1 LGHNT and CDR2 FRNRAP.

The genes are TRBV30 and TRBJ2-7; D is ambiguous. V lost 0 bases and J 3 bases, leaving 3 bases between the germline ends. This CDR3 is 11 amino acids long. Germline loops: CDR1 GTSNPN, CDR2 SVGIG (reference sequence). Here the CDR3 reads CAWSVLYEQYF. The CDR3 coding sequence is TGTGCCTGGAGTGTCCTCTACGAGCAGTACTTC. The entire variable domain, with the rest obtained from reference TRBV30 and TRBJ2-7, is as follows: SQTIHQWPATLVQPVGSPLSLECTVEGTSNPNLYWYRQAAGRGLQLLFYSVGIGQISSEVPQNLSASRPQDRQFILSSKKLLLSDSGFYLCAWSVLYEQYFGPGTRLTVT.

J is TRBJ2-1 and V is TRBV14; 14 bases map to TRBD2. The CDR3 is 17 amino acids. Germline CDR1 reads SGHDN; CDR2 reads FVKESK. The junction had 6 bases not matched to a gene; V was cut back by 1 base and J by 7 bases. The CDR3 coding sequence is TGTGCCAGCAGCCAAGGGGGACTAGCGGGAGAGAGTAATGAGCAGTTCTTC. Translation gives CASSQGGLAGESNEQFF.

The chain is built from TRBV19 and TRBJ1-1; D might be TRBD1 (6 bases). Per germline, CDR1 LNHDA and CDR2 SQIVND (reference sequence). The CDR3 length is 16 residues. V was trimmed by 5 bases and J by 1 base, leaving 17 bases between them. CDR3 residues: CASSSEGGRTNTEAFF. The CDR3 DNA is TGTGCCAGTAGTTCGGAGGGGGGGCGCACGAACACTGAAGCTTTCTTT.

The chain joins TRBV5-1 to TRBJ1-1, with 8 bases matching TRBD1. The CDR3 is 15 residues long. Per germline, CDR1 SGHRS and CDR2 YFSETQ. Trimming at V came to 4 bases and at J to 3 bases, leaving 8 bases not matched to a gene. The DNA of the CDR3 is TGCGCCAGCAGCGTAACAGGGGGATGGGACACTGAAGCTTTCTTT. It translates to CASSVTGGWDTEAFF.

This chain joins TRBV12-3 or TRBV12-4 and TRBJ1-1; 8 bases match TRBD1. This CDR3 comprises 13 residues. The V gene end was trimmed by 6 bases and the J gene end by 3 bases; junction bases not matched to a gene: 3. The CDR3 region has the DNA TGTGCCAGCAGCTCAGGGGGCTACACTGAAGCTTTCTTT. The encoded protein is CASSSGGYTEAFF.

The chain combines TRBV24-1 with TRBJ1-1, with 8 bases fitting TRBD1. V lost 10 bases to trimming and J lost 3 bases; unmatched junction nucleotides: 6. Germline V gives CDR1 KGHDR, CDR2 SFDVKD. The CDR3 is 13 residues long. The CDR3: CATKKTGDTEAFF. The CDR3 nucleotides read TGTGCCACAAAAAAGACAGGGGACACTGAAGCTTTCTTT.

For the CDR3, the DNA is TGTGCCAGCAGCTTAGAGGGGGTACGGCCGAACACTGAAGCTTTCTTT. This encodes CASSLEGVRPNTEAFF. This rearrangement joins TRBV7-2 to TRBJ1-1; weak D call: TRBD1 (6 bases). CDR3 size: 16 residues. CDR1 and CDR2 from the germline V gene are SGHTA and FQGNSA. The germline V and J ends were trimmed by 1 base and 1 base, with 13 bases remaining between them. Together with reference TRBV7-2 and TRBJ1-1, the CDR3 gives the full variable domain: GAGVSQSPSNKVTEKGKDVELRCDPISGHTALYWYRQSLGQGLEFLIYFQGNSAPDKSGLPSDRFSAERTGGSVSTLTIQRTQQEDSAVYLCASSLEGVRPNTEAFFGQGTRLTVV.

The V gene is TRBV30, the J gene TRBJ2-2; 7 bases map to TRBD1. V was clipped by 4 bases and J by 6 bases; unmatched bases: 2. The CDR3 extends over 12 amino acids. Per germline, CDR1 GTSNPN and CDR2 SVGIG (reference sequence). The CDR3 spells CAWKGAAGELFF. Here the CDR3 DNA reads TGTGCCTGGAAGGGGGCGGCCGGGGAGCTGTTTTTT.

This clone was seen just once. In DNA form, the CDR3 reads TGTGCCAGCAGTTTACTCAAGACTAGCGGGATGGGGGTTTCCTACGAGCAGTACTTC. It specifies CASSLLKTSGMGVSYEQYF. This chain links TRBV27 with TRBJ2-7, with TRBD2 identical over 11 bases. In germline, CDR1 is MNHEY, CDR2 SMNVEV (reference sequence). J was trimmed by 1 base and V by 2 bases; bases with no gene match: 13. The CDR3 length is 19 residues.

This clone has a single count. The chain is built from TRBV18 and TRBJ1-4, with unresolved D. The CDR3 length is 15 residues. Between the trimmed V and J ends, which lost 3 bases and 0 bases, there was a span of 8 bases. Germline V lookup: CDR1 KGHSH, CDR2 LQKENI. The CDR3 sequence: CASSPRGSTNEKLFF. The CDR3 region has the DNA TGTGCCAGCTCACCGAGAGGCTCAACTAATGAAAAACTGTTTTTT.